This T cell receptor beta chain emerged from a study of blood T cell repertoires in COVID-19. Per the original methods: Reference gene primer amplification yielded estimated nucleated cell counts. Produced via immunoSEQ multiplex PCR; TCRdb's table is partial and in-frame only. The V and J calls and clone size are taken from that table; D and trimming were inferred from the DNA. Counted here are 400,000 to 550,000 clones, roughly 87% occurring once; the ten biggest clones make up almost 2%. The clonotype originates from a woman between 18 and 29 years old with acute COVID-19. The sample comprised PBMCs or T cells enriched from blood (not recorded which).

CDR3 residues: CASSLVTPGNNEQFF. As DNA, the CDR3 is TGTGCCAGCAGCTTAGTGACTCCCGGGAACAATGAGCAGTTCTTC. The chain is built from TRBV11-2 and TRBJ2-1, with a tentative D call TRBD2 (5 bases). This CDR3 is built from 15 residues. Trimming cost V 1 base and J 5 bases, with 12 bases left between them. CDR1 is SGHAT, CDR2 FQNNGV, per germline.